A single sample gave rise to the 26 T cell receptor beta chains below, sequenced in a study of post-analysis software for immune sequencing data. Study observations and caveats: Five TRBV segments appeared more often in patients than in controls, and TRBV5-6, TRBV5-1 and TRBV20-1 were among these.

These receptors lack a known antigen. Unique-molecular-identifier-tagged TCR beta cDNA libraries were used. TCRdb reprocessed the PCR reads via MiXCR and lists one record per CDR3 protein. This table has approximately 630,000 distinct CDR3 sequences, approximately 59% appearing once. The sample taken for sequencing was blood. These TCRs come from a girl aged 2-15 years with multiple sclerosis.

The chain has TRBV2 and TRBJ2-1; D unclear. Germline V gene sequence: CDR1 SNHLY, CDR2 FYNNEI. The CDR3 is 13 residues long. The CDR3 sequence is CTQSLEFFHEQFF. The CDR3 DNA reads TGTACCCAAAGCCTAGAATTCTTCCATGAGCAGTTCTTC.

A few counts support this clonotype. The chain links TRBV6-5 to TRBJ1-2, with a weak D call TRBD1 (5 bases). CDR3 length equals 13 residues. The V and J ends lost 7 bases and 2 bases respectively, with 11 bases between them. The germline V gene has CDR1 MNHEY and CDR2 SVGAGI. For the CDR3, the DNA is TGTGCCAGCACCAGGACAACCAACTATGGCTACACCTTC. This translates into CASTRTTNYGYTF.

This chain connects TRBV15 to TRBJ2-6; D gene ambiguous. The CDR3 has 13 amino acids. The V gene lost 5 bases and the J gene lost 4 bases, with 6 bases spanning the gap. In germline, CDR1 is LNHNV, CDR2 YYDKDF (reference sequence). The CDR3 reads CATSLRGANVLTF. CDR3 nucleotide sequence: TGTGCCACCAGCCTGAGGGGGGCCAACGTCCTGACTTTC.

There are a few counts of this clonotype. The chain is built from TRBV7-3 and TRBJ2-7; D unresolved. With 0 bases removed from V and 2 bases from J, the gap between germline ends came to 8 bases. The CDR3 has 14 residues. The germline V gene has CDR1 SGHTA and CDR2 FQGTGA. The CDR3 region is CASSLTKDAYEQYF. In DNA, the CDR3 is TGTGCCAGCAGCTTAACCAAGGATGCCTACGAGCAGTACTTC.

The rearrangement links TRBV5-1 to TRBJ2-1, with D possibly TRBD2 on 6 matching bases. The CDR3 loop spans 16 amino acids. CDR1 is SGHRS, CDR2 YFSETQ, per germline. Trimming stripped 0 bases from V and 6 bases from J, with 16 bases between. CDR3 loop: CASSLDRGERGNEQFF. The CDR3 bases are TGCGCCAGCAGCTTGGACCGCGGGGAGAGGGGCAATGAGCAGTTCTTC.

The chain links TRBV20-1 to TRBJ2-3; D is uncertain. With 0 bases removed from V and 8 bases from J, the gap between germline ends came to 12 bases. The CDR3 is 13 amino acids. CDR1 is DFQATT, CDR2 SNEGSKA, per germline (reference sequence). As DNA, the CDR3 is TGCAGTGCTAGAGATTGGGCTAACCCTACGCAGTATTTT. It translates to CSARDWANPTQYF.

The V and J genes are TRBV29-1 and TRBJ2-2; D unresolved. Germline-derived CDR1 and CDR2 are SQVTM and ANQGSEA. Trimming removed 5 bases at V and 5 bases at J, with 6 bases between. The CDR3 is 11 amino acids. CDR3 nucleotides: TGCAGCGTTAGGAGAACCGGGGAGCTGTTTTTT. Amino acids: CSVRRTGELFF.

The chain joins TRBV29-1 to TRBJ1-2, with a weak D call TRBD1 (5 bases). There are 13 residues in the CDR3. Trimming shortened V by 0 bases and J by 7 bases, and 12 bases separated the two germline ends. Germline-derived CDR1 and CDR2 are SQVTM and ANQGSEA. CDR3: CSVEDKGPGGYTF. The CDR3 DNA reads TGCAGCGTTGAAGATAAGGGGCCGGGTGGCTACACCTTC.

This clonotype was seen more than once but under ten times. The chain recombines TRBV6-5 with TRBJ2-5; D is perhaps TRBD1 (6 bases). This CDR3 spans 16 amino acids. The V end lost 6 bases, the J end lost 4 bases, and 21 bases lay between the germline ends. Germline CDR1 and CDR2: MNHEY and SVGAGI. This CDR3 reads CASSPGKGVLGETQYF. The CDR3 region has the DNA TGTGCCAGCAGCCCCGGAAAGGGGGTTCTAGGAGAGACCCAGTACTTC.

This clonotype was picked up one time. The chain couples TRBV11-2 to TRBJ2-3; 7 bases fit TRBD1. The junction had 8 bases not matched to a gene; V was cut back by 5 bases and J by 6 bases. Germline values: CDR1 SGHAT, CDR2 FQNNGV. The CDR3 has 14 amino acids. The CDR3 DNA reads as TGTGCCAGCAGCGCAGACAGGGTGGTGGATACGCAGTATTTT. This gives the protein CASSADRVVDTQYF.

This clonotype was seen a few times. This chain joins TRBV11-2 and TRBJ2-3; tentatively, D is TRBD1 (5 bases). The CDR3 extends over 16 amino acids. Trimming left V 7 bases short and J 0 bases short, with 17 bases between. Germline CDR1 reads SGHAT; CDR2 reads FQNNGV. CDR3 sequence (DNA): TGTGCCAGCATCCCTCTAGAAAGACAGAGCACAGATACGCAGTATTTT. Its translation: CASIPLERQSTDTQYF.

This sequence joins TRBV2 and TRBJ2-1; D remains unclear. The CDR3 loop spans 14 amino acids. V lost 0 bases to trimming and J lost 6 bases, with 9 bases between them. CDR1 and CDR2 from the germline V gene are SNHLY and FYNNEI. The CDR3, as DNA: TGTGCCAGCAGTGAAGCGGATTGGGGCAATGAGCAGTTCTTC. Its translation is CASSEADWGNEQFF.

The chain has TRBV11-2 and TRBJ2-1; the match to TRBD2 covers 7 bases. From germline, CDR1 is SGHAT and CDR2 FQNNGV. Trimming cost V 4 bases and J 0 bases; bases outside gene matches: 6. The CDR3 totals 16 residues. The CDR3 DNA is TGTGCCAGCAGCTCCTCCACTAGCGCCTCCTACAATGAGCAGTTCTTC. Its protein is CASSSSTSASYNEQFF.

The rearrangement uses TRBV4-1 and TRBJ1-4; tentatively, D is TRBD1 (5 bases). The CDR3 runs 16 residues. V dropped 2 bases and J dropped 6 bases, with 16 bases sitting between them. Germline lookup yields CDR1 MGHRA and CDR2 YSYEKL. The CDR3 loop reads CASSQPKGPRYEKLFF. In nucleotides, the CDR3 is TGCGCCAGCAGCCAACCCAAGGGACCGCGGTATGAAAAACTGTTTTTT.

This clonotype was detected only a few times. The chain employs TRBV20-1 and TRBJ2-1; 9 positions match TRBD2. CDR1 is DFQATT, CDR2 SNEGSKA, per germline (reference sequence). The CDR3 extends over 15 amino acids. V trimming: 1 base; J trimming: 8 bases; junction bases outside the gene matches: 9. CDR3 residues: CSARAGTSYFDEQFF. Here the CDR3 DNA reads TGCAGTGCTAGAGCGGGGACTAGCTACTTCGATGAGCAGTTCTTC.

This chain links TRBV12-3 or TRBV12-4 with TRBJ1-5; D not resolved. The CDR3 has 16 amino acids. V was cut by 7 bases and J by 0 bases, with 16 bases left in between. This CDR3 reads CASTIGGHDSNQPQHF. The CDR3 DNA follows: TGTGCCAGCACCATAGGAGGGCATGATAGCAATCAGCCCCAGCATTTT.

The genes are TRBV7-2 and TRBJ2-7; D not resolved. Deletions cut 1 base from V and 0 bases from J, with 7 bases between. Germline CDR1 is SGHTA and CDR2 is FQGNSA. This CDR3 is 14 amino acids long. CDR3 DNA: TGTGCCAGCAGCTTAGGTCGTTTCTCCTACGAGCAGTACTTC. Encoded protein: CASSLGRFSYEQYF.

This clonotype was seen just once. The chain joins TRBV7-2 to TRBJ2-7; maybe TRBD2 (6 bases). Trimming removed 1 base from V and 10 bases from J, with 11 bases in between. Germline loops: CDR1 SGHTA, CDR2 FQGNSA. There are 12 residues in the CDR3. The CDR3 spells CASSLGRRDQYF. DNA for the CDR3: TGTGCCAGCAGCTTAGGTCGGCGGGATCAGTACTTC.

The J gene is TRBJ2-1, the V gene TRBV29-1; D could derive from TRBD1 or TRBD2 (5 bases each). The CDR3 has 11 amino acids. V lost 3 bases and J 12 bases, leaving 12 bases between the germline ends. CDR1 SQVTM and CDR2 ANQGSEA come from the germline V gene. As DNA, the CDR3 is TGCAGCGTTGAGATGGGGGACGCGCAGTTCTTC. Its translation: CSVEMGDAQFF.

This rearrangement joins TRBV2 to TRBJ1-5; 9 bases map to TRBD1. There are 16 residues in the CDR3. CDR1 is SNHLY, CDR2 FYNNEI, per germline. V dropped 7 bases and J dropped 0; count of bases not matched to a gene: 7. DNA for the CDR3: TGTGCCAGCACCCGGGACAGGGTTGGTAGCAATCAGCCCCAGCATTTT. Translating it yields CASTRDRVGSNQPQHF.

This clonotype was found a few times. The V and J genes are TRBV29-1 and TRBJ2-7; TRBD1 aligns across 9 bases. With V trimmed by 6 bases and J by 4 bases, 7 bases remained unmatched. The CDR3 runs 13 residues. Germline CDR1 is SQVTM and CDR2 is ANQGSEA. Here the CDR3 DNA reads TGCAGCGTCGGGGACAGGGTCGCGTACGAGCAGTACTTC. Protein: CSVGDRVAYEQYF.

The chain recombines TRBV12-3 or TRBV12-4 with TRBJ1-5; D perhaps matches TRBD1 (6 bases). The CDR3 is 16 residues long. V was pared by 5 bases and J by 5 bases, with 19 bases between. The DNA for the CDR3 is TGTGCCAGCAGTCCCGAACAGGGATATTTGCATCAGCCCCAGCATTTT. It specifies CASSPEQGYLHQPQHF.

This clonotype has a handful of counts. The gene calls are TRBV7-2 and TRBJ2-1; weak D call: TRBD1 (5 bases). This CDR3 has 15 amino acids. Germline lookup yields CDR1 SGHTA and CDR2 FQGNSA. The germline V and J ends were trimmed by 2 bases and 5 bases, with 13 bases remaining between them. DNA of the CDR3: TGTGCCAGCAGCTTATGGGGCCTTGGAAACAATGAGCAGTTCTTC. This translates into CASSLWGLGNNEQFF.

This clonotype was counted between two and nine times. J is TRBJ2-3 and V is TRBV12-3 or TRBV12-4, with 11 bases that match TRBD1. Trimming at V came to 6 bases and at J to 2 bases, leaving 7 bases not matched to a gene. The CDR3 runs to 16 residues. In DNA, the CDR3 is TGTGCCAGCAGACCTGGGACAGGGGGACCCACAGATACGCAGTATTTT. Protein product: CASRPGTGGPTDTQYF.

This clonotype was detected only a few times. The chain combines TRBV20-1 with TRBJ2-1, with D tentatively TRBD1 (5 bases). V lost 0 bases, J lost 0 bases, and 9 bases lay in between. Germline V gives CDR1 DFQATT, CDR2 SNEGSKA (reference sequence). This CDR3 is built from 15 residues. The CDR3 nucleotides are TGCAGTGCTAGAGATAGGGGAAGCTCCTACAATGAGCAGTTCTTC. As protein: CSARDRGSSYNEQFF.

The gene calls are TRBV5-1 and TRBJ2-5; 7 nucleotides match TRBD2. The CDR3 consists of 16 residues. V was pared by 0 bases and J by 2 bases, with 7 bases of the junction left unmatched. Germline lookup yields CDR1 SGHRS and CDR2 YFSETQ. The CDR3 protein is CASSLGASGAQETQYF. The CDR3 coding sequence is TGCGCCAGCAGCTTGGGAGCTAGCGGAGCACAAGAGACCCAGTACTTC.